This T cell receptor beta chain derives from a study of CD8 T cells in ankylosing spondylitis. Study results and caveats: Disease-linked clones reportedly concentrated significantly in matched ankylosing spondylitis synovial fluid. Seemingly characteristic of ankylosing spondylitis blood was a TCR beta motif consisting of about 8 highly homologous variants. As for the disease-linked clones, they showed a CD8+ phenotype and occurred at relatively low frequencies in peripheral blood.

This CDR3 spans 10 amino acids. Germline CDR1 reads DFQATT; CDR2 reads SNEGSKA (reference sequence). V was pared by 3 bases and J by 8 bases, with 6 bases between. Molecular-barcoded quantitative 5'-RACE produced these TCR beta libraries. TCRdb re-called the 5' RACE reads through MiXCR, storing one row per CDR3 protein. The repertoire consists of about 750,000 distinct CDR3 sequences, with around 17% occurring once and the leading ten covering under 20%. A word on this clonotype: Its antigen remains unidentified.

Sequencing was performed on blood, either unsorted or a sorted T cell fraction (not recorded which). The TCR sequence derives from a male donor with ankylosing spondylitis. This rearrangement joins TRBV20-1 to TRBJ2-3; D ambiguous. CDR3 region: CSASDFTQYF. For the CDR3, the DNA is TGCAGTGCTAGCGATTTTACGCAGTATTTT.